This T cell receptor (beta chain) was identified during a study of blood T cell repertoires in COVID-19. In the study overall: COVID-19 samples collected from the United States, Italy and Spain covered acute and convalescent phases. T cells, B-cell-depleted T cells, or PBMCs provided the cDNA or gDNA that served as material.

Recruitment covered over 20 US areas and drew participants whose ages spanned about 18 to 90 years. V lost 4 bases and J lost 4; bases outside the gene matches: 6. CDR1 is SGHNT and CDR2 is YYREEE in the germline V gene (reference sequence). The CDR3 covers 16 residues. Repertoires were generated with immunoSEQ multiplex PCR, while TCRdb's copy carries only in-frame clones and drops some. The repertoire holds nearly 300,000 clones, with 85% to 90% as singletons. The TCR sequence derives from a woman between 50 and 59 years old who had been exposed to COVID-19. The rearrangement uses TRBV5-4 and TRBJ2-3; 13 bases align to TRBD2. Material: PBMCs or T cells enriched from blood (not recorded which). The CDR3 is CASSPIGTSGADTQYF. The CDR3, as DNA: TGTGCCAGCAGCCCAATAGGGACTAGCGGGGCAGATACGCAGTATTTT.